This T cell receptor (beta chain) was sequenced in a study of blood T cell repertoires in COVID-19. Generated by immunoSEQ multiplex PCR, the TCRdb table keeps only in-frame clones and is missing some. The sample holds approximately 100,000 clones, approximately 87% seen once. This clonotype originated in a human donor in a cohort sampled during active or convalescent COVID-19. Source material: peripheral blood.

In nucleotides, the CDR3 is TGTGCCTGGAGGGCCGCCGGGACAGAGAACACCGGGGAGCTGTTTTTT. Protein: CAWRAAGTENTGELFF. The J gene is TRBJ2-2, the V gene TRBV30; the match to TRBD1 covers 7 bases. Trimming took 3 bases from V and 1 from J; bases not matched to a gene: 8. The length of the CDR3 is 16 residues. Germline V gene lookup returns CDR1 GTSNPN and CDR2 SVGIG (reference sequence).